The clone carrying this T cell receptor (beta chain) was recorded a few times. These data originate in a study of blood T cell repertoires in COVID-19. Across the whole study: The origin of the acute and convalescent COVID-19 samples was the United States, Italy and Spain. From T cells, B-cell-depleted T cells, or PBMCs came the material, which was cDNA or gDNA.

Authors' processing steps: Reference gene primers were amplified, and this amplification served to estimate nucleated cell counts. Produced via immunoSEQ multiplex PCR; TCRdb's table is partial and in-frame only. D and trimming were read from the DNA, whereas the V and J calls and clone size are those reported in that table. The repertoire holds approximately 29,000 clones, with about 85% as singletons. V trimming: 0 bases; J trimming: 1 base; junction bases outside the gene matches: 6. This CDR3 has 18 residues. Germline CDR1 and CDR2: MGHRA and YSYEKL. The sample taken for sequencing was peripheral blood. The origin of this receptor is a woman in her sixties or seventies with active COVID-19. The J gene is TRBJ2-7, the V gene TRBV4-1; 13 bases fit TRBD2. The CDR3 sequence is CASSQETSGRAVSYEQYF. The CDR3 nucleotides read TGCGCCAGCAGCCAAGAAACTAGCGGGAGGGCCGTTTCCTACGAGCAGTACTTC.